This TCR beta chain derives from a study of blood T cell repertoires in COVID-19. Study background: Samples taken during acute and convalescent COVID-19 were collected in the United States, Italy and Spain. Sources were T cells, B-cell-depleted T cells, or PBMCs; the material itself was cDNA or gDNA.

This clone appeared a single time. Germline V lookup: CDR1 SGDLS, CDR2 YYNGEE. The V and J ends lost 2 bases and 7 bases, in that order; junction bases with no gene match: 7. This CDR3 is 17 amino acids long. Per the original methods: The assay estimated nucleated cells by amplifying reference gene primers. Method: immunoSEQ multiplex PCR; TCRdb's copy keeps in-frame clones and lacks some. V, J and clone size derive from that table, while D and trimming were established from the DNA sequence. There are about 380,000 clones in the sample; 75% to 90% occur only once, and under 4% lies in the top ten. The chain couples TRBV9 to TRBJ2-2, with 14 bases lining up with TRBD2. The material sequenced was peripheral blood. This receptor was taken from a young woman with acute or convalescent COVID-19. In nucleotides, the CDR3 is TGTGCCAGCAGCGTGGGACTAGCGGGAGAAGATGGCGGGGAGCTGTTTTTT. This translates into CASSVGLAGEDGGELFF. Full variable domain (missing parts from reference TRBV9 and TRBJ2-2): DSGVTQTPKHLITATGQRVTLRCSPRSGDLSVYWYQQSLDQGLQFLIQYYNGEERAKGNILERFSAQQFPDLHSELNLSSLELGDSALYFCASSVGLAGEDGGELFFGEGSRLTVL.